This T cell receptor beta chain is from a study of blood T cell repertoires in COVID-19. Study-level information: T cells, B-cell-depleted T cells, or PBMCs provided the cDNA or gDNA that served as material.

Sequencing used immunoSEQ multiplex PCR; TCRdb keeps in-frame clones, though not all of them. Here the sample spans around 180,000 clones, roughly three quarters being singletons. The V gene's germline CDR1 is SGHVS and CDR2 FQNEAQ. The CDR3 has 16 amino acids. With 3 bases clipped from V and 7 bases from J, the junction kept 12 bases outside the gene matches. Participants were aged about 18 to 90 years, lived in under 25 US areas, and enrolled virtually. Participants' own reports of clinical history determined their cohort assignment. This rearrangement joins TRBV7-8 to TRBJ1-3, with 7 nucleotides matching TRBD1. Sequencing was carried out using PBMCs or T cells enriched from blood (not recorded which). The clonotype was recovered from a woman in her fifties or sixties with acute COVID-19. This CDR3 is CASSLKTGRLGNTIYF. CDR3 in DNA: TGTGCCAGCAGCTTGAAGACAGGGCGTTTAGGGAACACCATATATTTT.